The 22 T cell receptor beta chains listed next were all sequenced from one sample in a study of post-analysis software for immune sequencing data. Findings and caveats of the study: Elevated frequency relative to controls characterized four or five TRBV segments in patients, TRBV5-6, TRBV5-1 and TRBV20-1 among them.

Their specific antigens are unknown. Libraries were made from TCR beta cDNA, and they carried unique molecular identifiers. TCRdb ran MiXCR on the PCR reads and lists one entry per CDR3 protein. Of around 440,000 distinct CDR3 sequences listed, around 40% are singletons. The specimen sequenced was blood. The receptors come from a girl between 5 and 17 years old with multiple sclerosis.

Only a few counts were recorded for this clonotype. The chain links TRBV4-1 to TRBJ2-7; 13 bases map to TRBD2. This CDR3 is 17 amino acids long. Trimming at V came to 3 bases and at J to 4 bases, leaving 9 bases not matched to a gene. Germline values: CDR1 MGHRA, CDR2 YSYEKL. The CDR3 is CASSQTPLAGGRYEQYF. DNA for the CDR3: TGCGCCAGCAGCCAGACCCCACTAGCGGGAGGGAGGTACGAGCAGTACTTC.

V gene TRBV4-1 combines with J gene TRBJ2-1; 7 positions agree with TRBD1. The CDR3 length is 15 residues. Germline CDR1 is MGHRA and CDR2 is YSYEKL. V lost 1 base, J lost 3 bases, and 3 bases stayed unmatched. DNA for the CDR3: TGCGCCAGCAGCCAAGGCGCAGGGGGCTACAATGAGCAGTTCTTC. Translating it yields CASSQGAGGYNEQFF.

The rearrangement links TRBV12-3 or TRBV12-4 to TRBJ1-1; D is unclear. The CDR3 contains 13 residues. Trimming took off 2 bases at V and 0 bases at J, with 4 bases between the two ends. The CDR3 protein is CASSLLVNTEAFF. The CDR3 DNA reads as TGTGCCAGCAGTTTACTGGTGAACACTGAAGCTTTCTTT.

This chain joins TRBV4-1 and TRBJ2-7; possibly TRBD2 for D (6 bases). CDR3 length equals 14 residues. Germline CDR1 is MGHRA and CDR2 is YSYEKL. The V and J ends lost 4 bases and 5 bases respectively, with 15 bases between them. Here the CDR3 reads CASSLGSGVHEQYF. The DNA for the CDR3 is TGCGCCAGCAGCCTCGGATCGGGAGTCCACGAGCAGTACTTC.

The chain combines TRBV7-9 with TRBJ2-1, with 8 bases aligning to TRBD1. Trimming took 1 base from V and 0 from J; bases not matched to a gene: 11. The germline CDR1 and CDR2 sequences are SEHNR and FQNEAQ (reference sequence). CDR3 length: 19 amino acids. The CDR3 DNA sequence: TGTGCCAGCAGCTTAGTCCCAGGCCCAGGGGGCCCCTCCTACAATGAGCAGTTCTTC. Its protein is CASSLVPGPGGPSYNEQFF. Full variable domain (rest looked up from reference TRBV7-9 and TRBJ2-1): DTGVSQNPRHKITKRGQNVTFRCDPISEHNRLYWYRQTLGQGPEFLTYFQNEAQLEKSRLLSDRFSAERPKGSFSTLEIQRTEQGDSAMYLCASSLVPGPGGPSYNEQFFGPGTRLTVL.

This clonotype occurred once. The V gene is TRBV5-1, the J gene TRBJ2-1; a weak D match, TRBD1 (5 bases). V dropped 1 base and J dropped 6 bases, with 8 bases sitting between them. The CDR3 runs to 13 residues. The germline CDR1 and CDR2 sequences are SGHRS and YFSETQ. The CDR3 DNA sequence: TGCGCCAGCAGCTTGAGACAGCTCAATGAGCAGTTCTTC. Protein: CASSLRQLNEQFF.

In its sample, this clonotype was seen a few times. The chain has TRBV11-2 and TRBJ2-6, with D possibly being TRBD2 (5 bases). This CDR3 contains 14 residues. V lost 7 bases and J lost 2, with 9 bases in between. Germline-derived CDR1 and CDR2 are SGHAT and FQNNGV. CDR3 residues: CASNPRAGANVLTF. CDR3 nucleotides: TGTGCCAGCAACCCGCGGGCTGGGGCCAACGTCCTGACTTTC.

This clonotype was recorded a few times. V and J are TRBV15 and TRBJ2-6; D is possibly TRBD1 or TRBD2 (6 bases each). Trimming left V 0 bases short and J 0 bases short, with 12 bases between. The CDR3 is 18 residues long. Germline CDR1 reads LNHNV; CDR2 reads YYDKDF (reference sequence). DNA of the CDR3: TGTGCCACCAGCAGAGATGGGGGGCGTAGCTCTGGGGCCAACGTCCTGACTTTC. Residues: CATSRDGGRSSGANVLTF. The variable domain in full, completed from reference TRBV15 and TRBJ2-6, reads DAMVIQNPRYQVTQFGKPVTLSCSQTLNHNVMYWYQQKSSQAPKLLFHYYDKDFNNEADTPDNFQSRRPNTSFCFLDIRSPGLGDTAMYLCATSRDGGRSSGANVLTFGAGSRLTVL.

This sequence joins TRBV29-1 and TRBJ2-5; the match to TRBD1 covers 10 bases. V shed 0 bases and J 2 bases; nucleotides not matched to a gene: 3. The CDR3 consists of 15 residues. Per germline, CDR1 SQVTM and CDR2 ANQGSEA. In DNA form, the CDR3 reads TGCAGCGTTGAAGACCCGGACAGGGGGCAAGAGACCCAGTACTTC. It encodes CSVEDPDRGQETQYF.

This clonotype showed up just a few times. The gene calls are TRBV20-1 and TRBJ1-5, with D unresolved. This CDR3 comprises 14 residues. The germline gives CDR1 DFQATT, CDR2 SNEGSKA (reference sequence). Trimming cost V 3 bases and J 4 bases, with 13 bases left between them. In DNA, the CDR3 is TGCAGTGCTAGTCCCGAGACTCAAAATCAGCCCCAGCATTTT. The encoded protein is CSASPETQNQPQHF.

There are a few counts of this clonotype. V gene TRBV12-3 or TRBV12-4 combines with J gene TRBJ1-2; D is unclear. The CDR3 runs to 11 residues. V was cut by 3 bases and J by 7 bases, with 6 bases left in between. The DNA for the CDR3 is TGTGCCAGCAGTTTCGCTGGTGGCTACACCTTC. This encodes CASSFAGGYTF.

This chain uses TRBV12-3 or TRBV12-4 with TRBJ2-5, with TRBD1 identical over 7 bases. The length of the CDR3 is 13 residues. V shed 3 bases and J 11 bases; nucleotides not matched to a gene: 9. CDR3 region: CASSFQQGSEQYF. CDR3 DNA: TGTGCCAGCAGTTTCCAACAGGGGAGTGAGCAGTACTTC.

Only one count was recorded for this clonotype. The V and J genes are TRBV20-1 and TRBJ2-1, with 8 bases lining up with TRBD1. CDR1 and CDR2 from the germline V gene are DFQATT and SNEGSKA (reference sequence). V shed 7 bases and J 5 bases; nucleotides not matched to a gene: 7. This CDR3 comprises 13 residues. Here the CDR3 reads CSGTGQINNEQFF. Here the CDR3 DNA reads TGCAGTGGGACAGGGCAAATTAACAATGAGCAGTTCTTC.

The chain has TRBV7-8 and TRBJ2-7, with 7 nucleotides matching TRBD2. The CDR3 spans 15 residues. Germline loops: CDR1 SGHVS, CDR2 FQNEAQ. V lost 4 bases to trimming and J lost 4 bases; unmatched junction nucleotides: 10. CDR3 region: CASSSRLGREYEQYF. For the CDR3, the DNA is TGTGCCAGCAGCTCTCGATTGGGGCGGGAGTACGAGCAGTACTTC.

The chain carries TRBV28 and TRBJ2-2; D may be TRBD1 (5 bases). V was pared by 6 bases and J by 3 bases, with 8 bases between. Germline V lookup: CDR1 MDHEN, CDR2 SYDVKM. The CDR3 length is 13 residues. The CDR3 DNA reads as TGTGCCAGCAGCCAAGGGGACACCGGGGAGCTGTTTTTT. This encodes CASSQGDTGELFF.

The V call is TRBV29-1, the J call TRBJ1-5; D gene uncertain. CDR1 and CDR2 from the germline V gene are SQVTM and ANQGSEA. Between the trimmed V and J ends, which lost 4 bases and 0 bases, there was a span of 13 bases. The CDR3 consists of 15 residues. The CDR3: CSVGLTGYSNQPQHF. CDR3 nucleotides: TGCAGCGTTGGTCTGACTGGGTATAGCAATCAGCCCCAGCATTTT.

Details on this clonotype: One junction end does not reproduce the germline sequence, and a read error may be involved. CDR3 amino acids: CASSSVLGVGYGHTF. The CDR3 DNA reads as TGCGCCAGCAGCTCCGTGTTAGGGGTGGGCTATGGCCACACCTTC. The J gene is TRBJ1-2, the V gene TRBV5-1; D is possibly TRBD1 (5 bases). The CDR3 loop spans 15 amino acids. CDR1 and CDR2 (germline): SGHRS, YFSETQ.

This chain links TRBV20-1 with TRBJ2-3, with D possibly TRBD2 on 6 matching bases. The CDR3 is made up of 15 amino acids. Trimming removed 3 bases from V and 2 bases from J, with 15 bases in between. Germline V gives CDR1 DFQATT, CDR2 SNEGSKA (reference sequence). As DNA, the CDR3 is TGCAGTGCTAGGGGGACTCCATCCTACACAGATACGCAGTATTTT. Encoded protein: CSARGTPSYTDTQYF.

This clonotype has more than one count but fewer than ten. V and J are TRBV5-1 and TRBJ2-3; D gene unclear. Germline CDR1 reads SGHRS; CDR2 reads YFSETQ. There are 14 residues in the CDR3. Trimming took 4 bases from V and 1 from J, leaving 10 bases between them. CDR3 sequence reads: CASSLRGGTDTQYF. The CDR3 nucleotides are TGCGCCAGCAGCCTGCGTGGCGGCACAGATACGCAGTATTTT.

The sample holds a few counts of this clonotype. The rearrangement joins TRBV24-1 to TRBJ1-1; D possibly corresponds to TRBD1 (6 bases). The germline gives CDR1 KGHDR, CDR2 SFDVKD. The CDR3 runs to 13 residues. Trimming stripped 7 bases from V and 4 bases from J, with 12 bases between. The CDR3 loop is CATRVGDTTEAFF. CDR3 in DNA: TGTGCCACCAGGGTGGGGGACACCACTGAAGCTTTCTTT.

This clonotype was seen a few times. This chain connects TRBV4-3 to TRBJ1-4; perhaps TRBD1 as D (6 bases). Between the trimmed V and J ends, which lost 0 bases and 5 bases, there was a span of 10 bases. The CDR3 extends over 15 amino acids. In germline, CDR1 is LGHNA, CDR2 YSLEER. The CDR3 nucleotides are TGCGCCAGCAGCCAAGATCAGGGGAGGAATGAAAAACTGTTTTTT. The encoded protein is CASSQDQGRNEKLFF.

CDR3 sequence reads: CSASGSGVRNEQYF. CDR3 in DNA: TGCAGTGCTAGTGGGAGTGGGGTGAGAAACGAGCAGTACTTC. The chain couples TRBV20-1 to TRBJ2-7; possibly TRBD2 for D (5 bases). V dropped 3 bases and J dropped 5 bases, with 17 bases sitting between them. Germline V CDR1 and CDR2: DFQATT, SNEGSKA (reference sequence). The CDR3 runs 14 residues.